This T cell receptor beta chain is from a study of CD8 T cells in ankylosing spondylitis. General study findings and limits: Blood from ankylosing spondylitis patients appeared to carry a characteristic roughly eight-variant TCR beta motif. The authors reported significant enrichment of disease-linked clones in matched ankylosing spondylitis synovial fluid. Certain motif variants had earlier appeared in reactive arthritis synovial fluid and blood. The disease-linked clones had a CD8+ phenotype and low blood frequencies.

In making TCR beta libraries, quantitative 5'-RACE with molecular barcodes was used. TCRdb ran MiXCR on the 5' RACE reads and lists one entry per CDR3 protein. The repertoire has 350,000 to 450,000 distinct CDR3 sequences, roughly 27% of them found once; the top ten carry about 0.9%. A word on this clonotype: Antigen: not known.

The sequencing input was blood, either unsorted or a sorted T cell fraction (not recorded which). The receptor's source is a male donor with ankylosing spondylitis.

The CDR3 is CASSAGGAGAKNIQYF. In DNA, the CDR3 is TGTGCCAGCAGTGCAGGGGGCGCCGGAGCCAAAAACATTCAGTACTTC. The chain recombines TRBV25-1 with TRBJ2-4; 8 bases are a match to TRBD1. CDR1 is MGHDK and CDR2 is SYGVNS in the germline V gene. The junction had 5 bases not matched to a gene; V was cut back by 4 bases and J by 0 bases. The CDR3 has 16 residues.